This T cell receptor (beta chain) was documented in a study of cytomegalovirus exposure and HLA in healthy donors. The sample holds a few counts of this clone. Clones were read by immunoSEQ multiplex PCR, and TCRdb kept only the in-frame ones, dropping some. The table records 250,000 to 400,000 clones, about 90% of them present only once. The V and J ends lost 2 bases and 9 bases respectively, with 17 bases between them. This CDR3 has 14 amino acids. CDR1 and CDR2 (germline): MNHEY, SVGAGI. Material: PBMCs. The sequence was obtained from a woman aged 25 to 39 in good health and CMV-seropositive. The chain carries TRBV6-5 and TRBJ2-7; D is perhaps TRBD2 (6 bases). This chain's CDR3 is CASSYQSRGGGQYF. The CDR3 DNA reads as TGTGCCAGCAGTTACCAAAGCCGGGGAGGAGGGCAGTACTTC.